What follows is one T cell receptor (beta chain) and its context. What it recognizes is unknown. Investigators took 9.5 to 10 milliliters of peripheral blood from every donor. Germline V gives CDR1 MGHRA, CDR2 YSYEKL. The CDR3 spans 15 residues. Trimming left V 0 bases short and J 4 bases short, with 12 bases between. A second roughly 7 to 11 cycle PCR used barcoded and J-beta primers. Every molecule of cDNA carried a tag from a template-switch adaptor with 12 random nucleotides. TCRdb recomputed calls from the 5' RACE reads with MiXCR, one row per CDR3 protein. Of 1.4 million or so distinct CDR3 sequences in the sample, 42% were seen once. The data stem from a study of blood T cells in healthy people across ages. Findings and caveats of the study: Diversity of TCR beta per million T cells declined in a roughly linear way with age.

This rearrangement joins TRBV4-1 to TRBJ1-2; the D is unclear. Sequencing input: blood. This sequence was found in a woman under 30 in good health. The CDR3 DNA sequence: TGCGCCAGCAGCCAAGAGTCGAGGGCCCTCTATGGCTACACCTTC. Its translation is CASSQESRALYGYTF.